These 29 T cell receptor beta chains were sequenced from one sample in a study of beta chain features in type 1 diabetes. Expressed TCRB transcripts were sequenced after all isolated RNA was converted to cDNA. TCRdb keeps only in-frame clones here, not all; method: immunoSEQ multiplex PCR. Among 400,000 to 500,000 clones listed, approximately 15% were seen once. Sequencing was performed on naive CD4+ T cells from blood. Every receptor here comes from a man younger than 40 in good health.

This rearrangement joins TRBV5-4 to TRBJ2-7, with 8 bases matching TRBD2. Per germline, CDR1 SGHNT and CDR2 YYREEE (reference sequence). Trimming at V came to 5 bases and at J to 1 base, leaving 5 bases not matched to a gene. This CDR3 spans 14 amino acids. The CDR3 region has the DNA TGTGCCAGCAGGGATAGCGGGACGTCCTACGAGCAGTACGTC. It codes for CASRDSGTSYEQYV.

In its sample, this clone was seen a few times. This chain joins TRBV7-2 and TRBJ2-7; D not certain. The V gene's germline CDR1 is SGHTA and CDR2 FQGNSA. Deletions cut 3 bases from V and 2 bases from J, with 8 bases between. The CDR3 loop spans 13 amino acids. The CDR3 sequence: CASSFGRTYEQYV. The CDR3 nucleotides read TGTGCCAGCAGCTTTGGACGGACCTACGAGCAGTACGTC.

This clone was counted only a few times. The chain combines TRBV30 with TRBJ2-5, with D possibly being TRBD1 (5 bases). This CDR3 spans 11 amino acids. V lost 0 bases to trimming and J lost 7 bases, with 6 bases between them. Germline lookup yields CDR1 GTSNPN and CDR2 SVGIG (reference sequence). The CDR3, as DNA: TGTGCCTGGAGTGTACAGGCGACCCAGTACTTC. Encoded protein: CAWSVQATQYF. The whole variable domain, remainder taken from reference TRBV30 and TRBJ2-5, is SQTIHQWPATLVQPVGSPLSLECTVEGTSNPNLYWYRQAAGRGLQLLFYSVGIGQISSEVPQNLSASRPQDRQFILSSKKLLLSDSGFYLCAWSVQATQYFGPGTRLLVL.

This clone has more than one count but fewer than ten. This chain connects TRBV4-3 to TRBJ2-2, with a possible D match to TRBD1 (6 bases). Germline CDR1 is LGHNA and CDR2 is YSLEER. Trimming stripped 4 bases from V and 5 bases from J, with 14 bases between. The CDR3 is 15 amino acids. CDR3 nucleotide sequence: TGCGCCAGCAGCCGAAGGACAGTGAGGACCGGGGAGCTGTTTTTT. Its translation: CASSRRTVRTGELFF.

The V and J genes are TRBV5-1 and TRBJ1-2; no firm D call. Trimming took off 0 bases at V and 7 bases at J, with 10 bases between the two ends. Germline V gives CDR1 SGHRS, CDR2 YFSETQ. The CDR3 has 13 amino acids. This CDR3 reads CASSLEGNRGYTF. The CDR3 DNA reads as TGCGCCAGCAGCTTGGAAGGGAATCGTGGCTACACCTTC.

This clone was observed a handful of times. The CDR3 DNA sequence: TGTGCCAGCAGCTCGCCGGGGGAAAATGAGCAGTTCTTC. Its translation: CASSSPGENEQFF. The chain couples TRBV7-2 to TRBJ2-1, with D possibly being TRBD2 (6 bases). Deletions cut 4 bases from V and 7 bases from J, with 11 bases between. Germline V gives CDR1 SGHTA, CDR2 FQGNSA. This CDR3 is built from 13 residues.

The sample holds many counts of this clone. The same CDR3 can be traced to other DNA sequences in this sample. The chain uses TRBV30 and TRBJ2-6; D is ambiguous. This CDR3 region has 12 residues. CDR1 is GTSNPN, CDR2 SVGIG, per germline (reference sequence). Trimming stripped 4 bases from V and 2 bases from J, with 3 bases between. The CDR3 region has the DNA TGTGCCTGGACAACTGGGGCCAACGTCCTGACTTTC. Protein: CAWTTGANVLTF.

The chain employs TRBV2 and TRBJ1-2, with 12 nucleotides matching TRBD1. The CDR3 consists of 16 residues. Germline V gene sequence: CDR1 SNHLY, CDR2 FYNNEI. V shed 6 bases and J 4 bases; nucleotides not matched to a gene: 9. The CDR3 region is CASSPGTGGLIYGYTF. CDR3 in DNA: TGTGCCAGCAGCCCCGGGACAGGGGGCCTCATCTATGGCTACACCTTC.

This chain connects TRBV29-1 to TRBJ2-3; 9 bases map to TRBD2. V lost 3 bases to trimming and J lost 3 bases; unmatched junction nucleotides: 7. The CDR3 is made up of 15 amino acids. Looked up from germline, CDR1 is SQVTM and CDR2 is ANQGSEA. Here the CDR3 reads CSVDFGTSPTDTQYF. The CDR3 coding sequence is TGCAGCGTTGATTTTGGGACTAGCCCTACAGATACGCAGTATTTT.

To note about this clone: The same CDR3 is also encoded by other DNA sequences in this sample. The genes are TRBV9 and TRBJ2-5; no clear D gene. This CDR3 comprises 12 residues. Germline V gene sequence: CDR1 SGDLS, CDR2 YYNGEE. Trimming left V 0 bases short and J 4 bases short, with 4 bases between. The CDR3 spells CASSVEGETQYF. CDR3 sequence (DNA): TGTGCCAGCAGCGTAGAGGGAGAGACCCAGTACTTC.

This chain connects TRBV7-2 to TRBJ2-4, with 11 bases fitting TRBD1. The CDR3 spans 15 residues. The V and J ends lost 3 bases and 7 bases, in that order; junction bases with no gene match: 5. Germline-derived CDR1 and CDR2 are SGHTA and FQGNSA. The CDR3: CASSFPGTGGNIQYF. CDR3 nucleotides: TGTGCCAGCAGCTTTCCCGGGACAGGGGGGAACATTCAGTACTTC.

The chain has TRBV4-1 and TRBJ2-1; 8 positions agree with TRBD2. The CDR3 consists of 16 residues. With 2 bases clipped from V and 0 bases from J, the junction kept 3 bases outside the gene matches. Per the germline V gene, CDR1 is MGHRA and CDR2 is YSYEKL. DNA of the CDR3: TGCGCCAGCAGCCAAAGTACTAGCGGCTCCTACAATGAGCAGTTCTTC. Its translation: CASSQSTSGSYNEQFF.

The table lists this clone with a few counts. This rearrangement joins TRBV7-2 to TRBJ1-2, with TRBD1 as a possible D gene (5 bases). CDR1 is SGHTA, CDR2 FQGNSA, per germline. CDR3 length equals 14 residues. The germline V and J ends were trimmed by 1 base and 6 bases, with 12 bases remaining between them. The CDR3 reads CASSLGAGLDGYTF. The CDR3 DNA is TGTGCCAGCAGCTTAGGTGCAGGGTTGGATGGCTACACCTTC.

Concerning this clone: A much larger clone differs by one base, so this may be a read error. Additional DNA sequences in this sample encode the identical CDR3. The chain combines TRBV30 with TRBJ1-2; D is undetermined. The V gene's germline CDR1 is GTSNPN and CDR2 SVGIG (reference sequence). There are 10 residues in the CDR3. The V gene lost 3 bases and the J gene lost 4 bases, with 3 bases spanning the gap. In DNA, the CDR3 is TGTGCCTGGAGGGGCTATGGCTACACCTTC. Translating gives CAWRGYGYTF.

This clone was counted a few times. The chain couples TRBV9 to TRBJ1-1; 10 bases align to TRBD1. The length of the CDR3 is 16 residues. Germline V gene lookup returns CDR1 SGDLS and CDR2 YYNGEE. Germline trimming cut 4 bases from V and 7 bases from J; bases unmatched to any gene: 13. This chain's CDR3 is CASSILWDRGIGEAFF. Here the CDR3 DNA reads TGTGCCAGCAGCATACTATGGGACAGGGGTATTGGTGAAGCTTTCTTT.

This clone has more than one count but fewer than ten. V is TRBV7-2 and J is TRBJ2-4; D gene unclear. Trimming took off 8 bases at V and 0 bases at J, with 11 bases between the two ends. The CDR3 is 14 residues long. Germline V CDR1 and CDR2: SGHTA, FQGNSA. The CDR3 DNA reads as TGTGCCAGCTCAGACGGATTAGCCAAAAACATTCAGTACTTC. Amino acids: CASSDGLAKNIQYF.

The CDR3 DNA follows: TGTGCCAGCAGCTTCCCCGGGACTAGAGATAGTGAGCAGTTCTTC. It encodes CASSFPGTRDSEQFF. This chain joins TRBV7-9 and TRBJ2-1; 8 bases agree with TRBD2. V gave up 3 bases and J gave up 9 bases; unmatched junction bases: 10. Germline assignment: CDR1 SEHNR and CDR2 FQNEAQ (reference sequence). CDR3 length equals 15 residues.

The V gene is TRBV30, the J gene TRBJ1-1; 8 bases match TRBD1. The CDR3 runs to 15 residues. V lost 8 bases and J lost 6; bases outside the gene matches: 17. The germline V gene encodes CDR1 GTSNPN and CDR2 SVGIG (reference sequence). The chain's CDR3 is CAPQPPGTGGAEAFF. For the CDR3, the DNA is TGTGCCCCCCAACCACCCGGGACAGGAGGGGCTGAAGCTTTCTTT.

This clone appeared a few times. V gene TRBV5-4 combines with J gene TRBJ1-4, with D possibly matching TRBD1 (6 bases). The germline V and J ends were trimmed by 4 bases and 1 base, with 17 bases remaining between them. This CDR3 is 17 amino acids long. In germline, CDR1 is SGHNT, CDR2 YYREEE (reference sequence). The DNA of the CDR3 is TGTGCCAGCAGCCCGACCATAGAGGACAGAACTAATGAAAAACTGTTTTTT. It yields the protein CASSPTIEDRTNEKLFF.

CDR3 loop: CASSSPSGRGYNEQFF. CDR3 DNA sequence: TGTGCCAGCAGCTCCCCTAGCGGCCGGGGGTACAATGAGCAGTTCTTC. V gene TRBV7-9 combines with J gene TRBJ2-1; 7 nucleotides agree with TRBD2. The CDR3 is 16 residues long. V was clipped by 4 bases and J by 4 bases; unmatched bases: 10. Germline CDR1 reads SEHNR; CDR2 reads FQNEAQ (reference sequence).

This sequence joins TRBV25-1 and TRBJ2-3; 11 bases fit TRBD2. The CDR3 runs 12 residues. J was trimmed by 10 bases and V by 4 bases; bases with no gene match: 1. Germline values: CDR1 MGHDK, CDR2 SYGVNS. For the CDR3, the DNA is TGTGCCAGCAGTGCTAGCGGGAGGTCGCAGTATTTT. Translating it yields CASSASGRSQYF.

The CDR3 DNA is TGTGCCAGCAGCTTCCCCCGGTTGAACAATGAGCAGTTCTTC. Its protein product is CASSFPRLNNEQFF. The chain couples TRBV7-2 to TRBJ2-1, with unresolved D. V was trimmed by 3 bases and J by 5 bases, leaving 11 bases between them. The CDR3 has 14 amino acids. CDR1 is SGHTA, CDR2 FQGNSA, per germline.

The V and J genes are TRBV7-9 and TRBJ2-1, with 12 nucleotides matching TRBD2. The V and J ends lost 0 bases and 12 bases, in that order; junction bases with no gene match: 6. Germline lookup yields CDR1 SEHNR and CDR2 FQNEAQ (reference sequence). The CDR3 covers 15 residues. The CDR3, as DNA: TGTGCCAGCAGCTTAGCGCCTAGCGGGAGGGCTGGGCAGTTCTTC. Its protein is CASSLAPSGRAGQFF.

This clone appeared a few times. The CDR3 bases are TGCGCCAGCCGTCTCCGGTGGGGGCCCTACGAGCAGTACGTC. Amino acid sequence: CASRLRWGPYEQYV. The chain couples TRBV4-1 to TRBJ2-7, with a possible D match to TRBD1 (6 bases). CDR3 length: 14 amino acids. The V end lost 8 bases, the J end lost 2 bases, and 16 bases lay between the germline ends. The V gene's germline CDR1 is MGHRA and CDR2 YSYEKL.

The chain joins TRBV23-1 to TRBJ2-7, with 8 positions matching TRBD1. TRBV23-1 is an ORF for which the function is uncertain. The ends lost 2 bases at V and 3 bases at J; junction bases unmatched: 15. The CDR3 covers 18 residues. Here the CDR3 reads CASSQRQRFLGQVYEQYV. The CDR3 DNA reads TGCGCCAGCAGTCAAAGGCAGCGCTTTCTGGGACAGGTCTACGAGCAGTACGTC.

The V and J genes are TRBV2 and TRBJ2-7; D remains ambiguous. Trimming pared 3 bases from V and 2 bases from J, leaving 2 bases between. The germline gives CDR1 SNHLY, CDR2 FYNNEI. There are 11 residues in the CDR3. The CDR3 nucleotides read TGTGCCAGCAGTGAGGCCTACGAGCAGTACGTC. It specifies CASSEAYEQYV.

This clone was observed a handful of times. The chain links TRBV19 to TRBJ2-1, with 7 bases that match TRBD2. The J segment lost 1 base and the V segment lost 1 base, leaving 10 bases of the junction unmatched. Germline loops: CDR1 LNHDA, CDR2 SQIVND (reference sequence). CDR3 length: 18 residues. CDR3 amino acids: CASSIGQSAGVSYNEQFF. CDR3 DNA: TGTGCCAGTAGTATAGGTCAATCTGCGGGAGTATCCTACAATGAGCAGTTCTTC.

The V gene is TRBV30, the J gene TRBJ1-1; no firm D call. V lost 3 bases and J lost 0, with 5 bases in between. Germline V CDR1 and CDR2: GTSNPN, SVGIG (reference sequence). CDR3 size: 12 residues. The CDR3 DNA reads as TGTGCCTGGAGCCCGCTGAACACTGAAGCTTTCTTT. Protein: CAWSPLNTEAFF. Complete variable domain (other parts from reference TRBV30 and TRBJ1-1): SQTIHQWPATLVQPVGSPLSLECTVEGTSNPNLYWYRQAAGRGLQLLFYSVGIGQISSEVPQNLSASRPQDRQFILSSKKLLLSDSGFYLCAWSPLNTEAFFGQGTRLTVV.

This clone has only a few counts. The chain combines TRBV7-8 with TRBJ2-5; D unresolved. CDR3 length: 15 residues. Germline CDR1 and CDR2: SGHVS and FQNEAQ. Trimming took 5 bases from V and 1 from J, leaving 14 bases between them. The CDR3 sequence: CASSPGGGFQETQYF. Here the CDR3 DNA reads TGTGCCAGCAGCCCGGGCGGCGGCTTCCAAGAGACCCAGTACTTC.